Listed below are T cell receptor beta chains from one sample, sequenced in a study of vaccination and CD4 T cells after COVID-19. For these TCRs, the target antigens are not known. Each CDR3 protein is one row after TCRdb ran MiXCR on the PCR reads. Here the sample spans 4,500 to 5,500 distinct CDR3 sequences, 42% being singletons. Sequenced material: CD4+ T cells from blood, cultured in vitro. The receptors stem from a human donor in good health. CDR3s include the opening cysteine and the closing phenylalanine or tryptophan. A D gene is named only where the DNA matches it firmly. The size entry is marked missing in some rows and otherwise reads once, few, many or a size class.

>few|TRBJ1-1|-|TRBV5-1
CASSLGTDNTEAFF
TGCGCCAGCAGCTTGGGGACAGATAACACTGAAGCTTTCTTT
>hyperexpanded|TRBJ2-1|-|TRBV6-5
CASSYSRGGSYNEQFF
TGTGCCAGCAGTTACTCGAGGGGGGGCTCCTACAATGAGCAGTTCTTC
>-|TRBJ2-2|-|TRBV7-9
CASSPRNTGELFF
TGTGCCAGCAGCCCTAGGAACACCGGGGAGCTGTTTTTT
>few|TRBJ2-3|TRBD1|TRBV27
CASRTGVGGTDTQYF
TGTGCCAGCAGAACAGGGGTTGGAGGCACAGATACGCAGTATTTT
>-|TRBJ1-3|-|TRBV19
CASSIEDNGNTIYF
TGTGCCAGTAGTATAGAGGACAACGGAAACACCATATATTTT
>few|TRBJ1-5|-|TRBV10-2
CASSGGEIGNQPQHF
TGCGCCAGCAGTGGTGGGGAAATCGGCAATCAGCCCCAGCATTTT
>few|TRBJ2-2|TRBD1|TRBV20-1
CSARDRGRAGELFF
TGCAGTGCAAGGGACAGGGGGCGGGCCGGGGAGCTGTTTTTT
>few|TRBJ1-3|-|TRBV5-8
CASSLRGNTIYF
TGTGCCAGCAGCTTGCGAGGAAACACCATATATTTT
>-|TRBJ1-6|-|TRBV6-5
CASSYGWDSPLHF
TGTGCCAGCAGTTACGGATGGGATTCACCCCTCCACTTT
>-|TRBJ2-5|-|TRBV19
CATTSEGETQYF
TGTGCCACCACATCAGAGGGCGAGACCCAGTACTTC
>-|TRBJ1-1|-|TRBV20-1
CSGQAVNTEAFF
TGCAGTGGGCAGGCCGTGAACACTGAAGCTTTCTTT
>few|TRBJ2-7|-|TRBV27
CASSPRVLTGYEQYF
TGTGCCAGCAGTCCCCGGGTCCTAACGGGGTACGAGCAGTACTTC
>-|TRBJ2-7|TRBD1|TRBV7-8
CASSWDRVEQYF
TGTGCCAGCAGCTGGGACAGGGTCGAGCAGTACTTC
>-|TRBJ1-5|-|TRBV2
CASSADNQPQHF
TGTGCCAGCAGTGCAGACAATCAGCCCCAGCATTTT
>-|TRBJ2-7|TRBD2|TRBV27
CASSLAGDTYEQYF
TGTGCCAGCAGTTTAGCGGGGGATACCTACGAGCAGTACTTC
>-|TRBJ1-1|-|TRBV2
CASSVQLSNTEAFF
TGTGCCAGCAGTGTGCAGCTTTCGAACACTGAAGCTTTCTTT
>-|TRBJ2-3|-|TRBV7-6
CASTVLAVTDTQYF
TGTGCCAGCACCGTGTTAGCGGTCACAGATACGCAGTATTTT
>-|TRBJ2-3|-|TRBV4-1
CASSQPHSREWNTQYF
TGCGCCAGCAGCCAACCCCACAGCAGGGAGTGGAATACGCAGTATTTT
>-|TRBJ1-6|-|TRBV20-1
CSARAGGTSNSPLHF
TGCAGTGCAAGAGCCGGGGGGACTAGTAATTCACCCCTCCACTTT
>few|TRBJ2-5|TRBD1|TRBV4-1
CASSQGQGAGETQYF
TGCGCCAGCAGCCAAGGACAGGGGGCTGGGGAGACCCAGTACTTC
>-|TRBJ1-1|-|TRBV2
CASMRENWNTEAFF
TGTGCCAGCATGAGGGAGAATTGGAACACTGAAGCTTTCTTT
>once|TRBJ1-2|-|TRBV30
CAWSRDYGYTF
TGTGCCTGGAGTAGAGACTATGGCTACACCTTC
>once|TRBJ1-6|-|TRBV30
CAWSLNGLEPLHF
TGTGCCTGGAGTTTGAACGGGCTGGAGCCCCTCCACTTT
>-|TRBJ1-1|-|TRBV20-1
CSASGNTEAFF
TGCAGTGCTAGTGGGAACACTGAAGCTTTCTTT
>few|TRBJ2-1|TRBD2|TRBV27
CASKFVGGGEQFF
TGTGCCAGCAAGTTTGTGGGGGGGGGTGAGCAGTTCTTC
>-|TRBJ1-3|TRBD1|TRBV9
CASSTRGGTIYF
TGTGCCAGCAGCACCAGGGGGGGCACCATATATTTT
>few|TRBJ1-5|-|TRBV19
CASSIWGYGLNQPQHF
TGTGCCAGTAGTATTTGGGGGTACGGACTTAATCAGCCCCAGCATTTT
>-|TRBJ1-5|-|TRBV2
CASRKVSNQPQHF
TGTGCCAGCAGGAAGGTTAGCAATCAGCCCCAGCATTTT
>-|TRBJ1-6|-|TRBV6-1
CASSPVRGLALHF
TGTGCCAGCAGTCCCGTCCGGGGGTTGGCCCTCCACTTT
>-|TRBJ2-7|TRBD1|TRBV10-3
CAIAGTGLDYEQYF
TGTGCCATCGCCGGGACAGGACTCGACTACGAGCAGTACTTC
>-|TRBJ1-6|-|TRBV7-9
CASSLELGRNSPLHF
TGTGCCAGCAGCTTAGAACTAGGCCGCAATTCACCCCTCCACTTT
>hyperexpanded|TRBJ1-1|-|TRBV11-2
CASSLVPGGTEAFF
TGTGCCAGCAGCTTAGTTCCGGGTGGAACTGAAGCTTTCTTT
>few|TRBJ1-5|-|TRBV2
CASSVTAHQPQHF
TGTGCCAGCAGTGTGACGGCCCATCAGCCCCAGCATTTT
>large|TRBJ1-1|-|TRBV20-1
CSARAPASNTEAFF
TGCAGTGCTAGAGCCCCAGCCAGCAACACTGAAGCTTTCTTT
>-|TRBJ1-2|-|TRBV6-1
CVTKGGADGYTF
TGTGTCACGAAAGGGGGGGCGGATGGCTACACCTTC
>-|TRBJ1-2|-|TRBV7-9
CASSLGGGAGYTF
TGTGCCAGCAGCTTAGGGGGAGGGGCTGGCTACACCTTC
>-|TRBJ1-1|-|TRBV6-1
CVTEGNYNTEAFF
TGTGTAACCGAGGGGAACTACAACACTGAAGCTTTCTTT
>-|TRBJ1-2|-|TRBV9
CASSVVQGQPYGYTF
TGTGCCAGCAGCGTAGTACAAGGACAGCCCTATGGCTACACCTTC
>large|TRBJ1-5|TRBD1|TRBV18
CASSLGQGSNQPQHF
TGTGCCAGCTCACTTGGACAGGGGAGCAATCAGCCCCAGCATTTT
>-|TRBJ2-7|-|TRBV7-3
CASSLSGQGTDEQYF
TGTGCCAGCAGCTTAAGTGGGCAGGGGACGGACGAGCAGTACTTC
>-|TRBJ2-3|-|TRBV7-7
CASSLGNYPSTDTQYF
TGTGCTAGCAGCTTAGGAAACTACCCTAGCACAGATACGCAGTATTTT
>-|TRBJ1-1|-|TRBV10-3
CAIRTGVRTEAFF
TGTGCCATCAGGACAGGAGTTCGGACTGAAGCTTTCTTT
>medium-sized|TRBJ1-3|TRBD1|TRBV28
CASEGQSSGNTIYF
TGTGCCAGCGAGGGACAGAGCTCTGGAAACACCATATATTTT
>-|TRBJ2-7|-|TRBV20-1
CSAVSPGTASYEQYF
TGCAGCGCAGTGTCTCCAGGGACGGCTTCCTACGAGCAGTACTTC
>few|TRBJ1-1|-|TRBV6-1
CASLGFGEAFF
TGTGCCAGCTTAGGGTTCGGTGAAGCTTTCTTT
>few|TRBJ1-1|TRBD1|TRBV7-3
CASSLQGGRTQAFF
TGTGCCAGCAGCTTACAGGGGGGTCGTACTCAAGCTTTCTTT
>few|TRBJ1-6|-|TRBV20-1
CSAIKQADSPLHF
TGCAGTGCTATAAAACAGGCCGATTCACCCCTCCACTTT
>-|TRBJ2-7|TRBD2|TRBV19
CASSREGEQYF
TGTGCCAGTAGCAGGGAGGGCGAGCAGTACTTC
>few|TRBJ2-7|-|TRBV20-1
CSASDGANYEQYF
TGCAGTGCTAGTGATGGAGCCAACTACGAGCAGTACTTC
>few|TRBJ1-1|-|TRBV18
CASWRDVDTEAFF
TGTGCCAGCTGGCGGGACGTAGACACTGAAGCTTTCTTT
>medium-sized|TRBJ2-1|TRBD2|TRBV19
CASSPLAGEIYNEQFF
TGTGCCAGTAGCCCACTAGCGGGGGAGATCTACAATGAGCAGTTCTTC
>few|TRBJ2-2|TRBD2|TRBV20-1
CSARKGGRVAGELFF
TGCAGTGCTAGAAAGGGTGGGAGGGTAGCCGGGGAGCTGTTTTTT
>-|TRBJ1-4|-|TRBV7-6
CASSLGLIDEKLFF
TGTGCCAGCAGCTTAGGGTTGATCGACGAAAAACTGTTTTTT
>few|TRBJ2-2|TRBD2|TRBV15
CATRSSGVLTGELFF
TGTGCCACCAGGAGCAGCGGGGTACTCACCGGGGAGCTGTTTTTT
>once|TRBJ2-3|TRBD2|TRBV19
CASSILAGGQDTQYF
TGTGCCAGTAGTATACTAGCGGGGGGCCAAGATACGCAGTATTTT
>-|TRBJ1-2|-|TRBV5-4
CASGRQEIDGYTF
TGTGCCAGCGGGAGACAGGAGATTGATGGCTACACCTTC
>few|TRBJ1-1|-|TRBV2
CANPTESWDAFF
TGTGCCAACCCGACGGAGTCCTGGGATGCTTTCTTT
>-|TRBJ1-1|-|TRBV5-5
CASSLVGDTEAFF
TGTGCCAGCAGCTTGGTAGGAGACACTGAAGCTTTCTTT
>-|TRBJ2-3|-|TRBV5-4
CASSLVVAGTDTQYF
TGTGCCAGCAGCTTGGTAGTAGCGGGCACAGATACGCAGTATTTT
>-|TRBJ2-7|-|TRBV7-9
CASTLGGGYEQYF
TGTGCCAGCACCTTAGGGGGTGGCTACGAGCAGTACTTC